This TCR beta chain was observed in a study of prognosis after radiotherapy for stage I lung cancer. As for the study in general: The study recorded squamous cell carcinoma in over five patients and adenocarcinoma in approximately twelve.

V shed 4 bases, J shed 3 bases, and the junction held 10 bases outside the gene matches. The germline CDR1 and CDR2 sequences are MDHEN and SYDVKM. The CDR3 contains 16 residues. Template was genomic DNA; TCR beta CDR3 amplified in two multiplex PCR rounds. The first round of PCR was done with primers that matched each TRBV and TRBJ gene. A single record per CDR3 protein comes from TCRdb applying MiXCR to the multiplex PCR reads. The sample holds some 17,000 distinct CDR3 sequences, approximately 30% seen once. Researchers took six milliliters of peripheral blood at each of two time points. This clonotype appeared many times.

This receptor was obtained from a donor of 50 years or more with non-small cell lung cancer. The genes are TRBV28 and TRBJ2-7; 9 bases agree with TRBD1. The sequencing used PBMCs, collected before or after stereotactic body radiation therapy (not recorded which). CDR3 sequence reads: CASSSPSGQGFYEQYF. Here the CDR3 DNA reads TGTGCCAGCAGTTCGCCTTCGGGACAGGGCTTCTACGAGCAGTACTTC.